These T cell receptor beta chains were read from a single sample in a study of radiotherapy plus CTLA-4 blockade in lung cancer. TCRdb's table, derived via immunoSEQ multiplex PCR, lists solely in-frame clones and lacks some. The sample holds around 120,000 clones, around 75% seen once. Sample: peripheral blood, taken from a patient treated with radiotherapy plus ipilimumab. All receptors come from a human donor with non-small cell lung cancer who had a partial response to radiotherapy plus ipilimumab. Each CDR3 is given with its conserved first and last residue. The D gene is left open where the match is weak. Clone size appears in some rows only: once, few, many, or a class for an expanded clone.

>TRBV9|TRBD1|TRBJ2-2|few
TGTGCCAGCAGCGGTTTAGGGGGCGGCACCGGGGAGCTGTTTTTT
CASSGLGGGTGELFF
>TRBV9|TRBD1|TRBJ1-3|.
TGTGCCAGCAGCCCCATGACAGGGGGGAACACCATATATTTT
CASSPMTGGNTIYF
>TRBV2|.|TRBJ1-5|.
TGTGCCAGCAGTGTTGGGGGGTTAGTTCAGCCCCAGCATTTT
CASSVGGLVQPQHF
>TRBV19|.|TRBJ1-1|once
TGTGCCAGTAGACCCTGGACTGCGAACTTCATGAACACTGAAGCTTTCTTT
CASRPWTANFMNTEAFF
>TRBV7-8|.|TRBJ2-7|.
TGTGCCAGCAGCCCTACCGGGAGATCGATCGTCGACGAGCAGTACTTC
CASSPTGRSIVDEQYF
>TRBV11-2|TRBD2|TRBJ2-1|.
TGTGCCAGCAGCATTGGACTAGAGGCTGAGCAGTTCTTC
CASSIGLEAEQFF
>TRBV30|.|TRBJ1-5|.
TGTGCCTGGACAGGGCAGGGCAACAATCAGCCCCAGCATTTT
CAWTGQGNNQPQHF
>TRBV27|TRBD2|TRBJ2-5|.
TGTGCCAGCTCGGGTGGTAGCGGGAGACCCTTTCGGGAGACCCAGTACTTC
CASSGGSGRPFRETQYF
>TRBV28|TRBD2|TRBJ2-1|.
TGTGCCAGCAGCTTAACTAGCGGGAATTTCAATGAGCAGTTCTTC
CASSLTSGNFNEQFF
>TRBV5-1|TRBD2|TRBJ2-2|.
TGCGCCAGCAGCTTGACTAGCGGCTACACCGGGGAGCTGTTTTTT
CASSLTSGYTGELFF
>TRBV11-2|TRBD2|TRBJ2-3|.
TGTGCCAGCAGCTTAGCGGGACTAGCGGGTGCAGATACGCAGTATTTT
CASSLAGLAGADTQYF
>TRBV7-9|TRBD1|TRBJ1-2|.
TGTGCCAGCAGCTCTTGGACAGGGTGGGATGGCTACACCTTC
CASSSWTGWDGYTF